The 25 T cell receptor beta chains listed next were all sequenced from one sample in a study of CD8+CD57+ T cells in acquired aplastic anemia. The TCR beta profiling, which covered VDJ combination and CDR3 sequence, was carried out using genomic DNA as the template. From the reads, TCRdb called clonotypes with MiXCR, one entry per CDR3 protein. The repertoire holds around 140,000 distinct CDR3 sequences, with less than 45% as singletons. The sequenced material came from sorted CD4+, CD8+, or CD8+CD57+ T cells (not recorded which) from PBMCs. The receptors derive from a human donor in good health, serving as a control.

The chain uses TRBV10-2 and TRBJ2-2, with 7 bases aligning to TRBD1. This CDR3 has 16 amino acids. CDR1 WSHSY and CDR2 SAAADI come from the germline V gene. With 6 bases clipped from V and 0 bases from J, the junction kept 7 bases outside the gene matches. CDR3 in amino acids: CASRPRDSSNTGELFF. DNA of the CDR3: TGCGCCAGCAGACCCCGGGACAGCTCGAACACCGGGGAGCTGTTTTTT.

J is TRBJ1-2 and V is TRBV10-3; tentatively, D is TRBD1 (6 bases). This CDR3 is built from 15 residues. The germline gives CDR1 ENHRY, CDR2 SYGVKD. The ends were cut back, 0 bases at V and 7 bases at J, with 15 bases in the middle. CDR3 DNA sequence: TGTGCCATCAGTGAGTCAAACGGGGTAGGGGGTGGCTACACCTTC. This encodes CAISESNGVGGGYTF.

This clonotype occurred once. The chain is built from TRBV10-1 and TRBJ2-7; 14 positions agree with TRBD2. The junction had 14 bases not matched to a gene; V was cut back by 6 bases and J by 7 bases. CDR3 length equals 17 residues. Germline-derived CDR1 and CDR2 are WNHNN and SYGVQD (reference sequence). CDR3 bases: TGCGCCAGCAGGGCCGGGACTAGCGGGAGCTTCTCCCAAGAGCAGTACTTC. Its translation is CASRAGTSGSFSQEQYF.

Judged by abundance, this clonotype is medium-sized. The DNA for the CDR3 is TGTGCCAGTAGTAAAGGTGGGGGGCGAGAGCAGTTCTTC. Translating it yields CASSKGGGREQFF. The chain joins TRBV19 to TRBJ2-1, with D tentatively TRBD1 or TRBD2 (6 bases each). Germline CDR1 LNHDA, CDR2 SQIVND (reference sequence). This CDR3 has 13 amino acids. Deletions cut 4 bases from V and 10 bases from J, with 14 bases between.

This clonotype was seen a few times. V gene TRBV29-1 combines with J gene TRBJ1-2; 7 positions agree with TRBD1. Germline V CDR1 and CDR2: SQVTM, ANQGSEA. CDR3 size: 15 residues. Trimming at V came to 5 bases and at J to 4 bases, leaving 13 bases not matched to a gene. The chain's CDR3 is CSVRGTGELGYGYTF. CDR3 DNA: TGCAGCGTTAGGGGAACAGGGGAGCTAGGCTATGGCTACACCTTC.

This clonotype was detected many times. This chain connects TRBV2 to TRBJ1-2; D gene uncertain. This CDR3 spans 15 amino acids. Deletions cut 4 bases from V and 2 bases from J, with 14 bases between. Germline assignment: CDR1 SNHLY and CDR2 FYNNEI. CDR3 region: CASSGMTSANYGYTF. The CDR3 nucleotides are TGTGCCAGCAGTGGGATGACAAGCGCCAACTATGGCTACACCTTC. The full variable domain, with the rest looked up from reference TRBV2 and TRBJ1-2, is EPEVTQTPSHQVTQMGQEVILRCVPISNHLYFYWYRQILGQKVEFLVSFYNNEISEKSEIFDDQFSVERPDGSNFTLKIRSTKLEDSAMYFCASSGMTSANYGYTFGSGTRLTVV.

This clonotype has a count of ten or more. The chain carries TRBV9 and TRBJ1-1; D possibly corresponds to TRBD1 (6 bases). The germline CDR1 and CDR2 sequences are SGDLS and YYNGEE. The CDR3 runs 14 residues. The V end was cut by 0 bases, the J end by 4 bases, with 10 bases between. CDR3 amino acids: CASSVVQGFTEAFF. CDR3 sequence (DNA): TGTGCCAGCAGCGTAGTCCAGGGGTTCACTGAAGCTTTCTTT. The full variable domain, its missing parts supplied by reference TRBV9 and TRBJ1-1, is DSGVTQTPKHLITATGQRVTLRCSPRSGDLSVYWYQQSLDQGLQFLIQYYNGEERAKGNILERFSAQQFPDLHSELNLSSLELGDSALYFCASSVVQGFTEAFFGQGTRLTVV.

This clonotype was observed many times. The gene calls are TRBV5-1 and TRBJ2-5; D is undetermined. V lost 0 bases and J lost 3, with 15 bases in between. This CDR3 is 16 amino acids long. Looked up from germline, CDR1 is SGHRS and CDR2 is YFSETQ. The CDR3 DNA follows: TGCGCCAGCAGCTTGGTCGTCACGCTCGCCAAAGAGACCCAGTACTTC. It yields the protein CASSLVVTLAKETQYF.

As concerns this clonotype: It may be a read error: a sequence one base away is much more abundant. V usage is TRBV10-3 and J usage is TRBJ1-2; D call uncertain. The ends were cut back, 5 bases at V and 4 bases at J, with 11 bases in the middle. Germline V gives CDR1 ENHRY, CDR2 SYGVKD. This CDR3 is built from 13 residues. In nucleotides, the CDR3 is TGTGCCATCAGTTACCTGCCAGTCTATGGCTACACCTTC. This codes for CAISYLPVYGYTF.

Many counts were recorded for this clonotype. This sequence joins TRBV3-1 and TRBJ2-5; TRBD2 matches 8 bases. V lost 3 bases and J lost 4; bases outside the gene matches: 7. The CDR3 extends over 15 amino acids. Germline CDR1 and CDR2: LGHDT and YNNKEL (reference sequence). In DNA form, the CDR3 reads TGTGCCAGCAGCCATGCCGGGGGGGCCCGAGAGACCCAGTACTTC. Its protein product is CASSHAGGARETQYF.

The table lists this clonotype with a few counts. The V call is TRBV2, the J call TRBJ2-7, with D unresolved. Trimming left V 8 bases short and J 3 bases short, with 5 bases between. CDR3 length equals 10 residues. The germline CDR1 and CDR2 sequences are SNHLY and FYNNEI. As DNA, the CDR3 is TGTGCCAGCTTCGGCTACGAGCAGTACTTC. Its translation is CASFGYEQYF.

This clonotype was counted ten times or more. The chain employs TRBV5-4 and TRBJ1-2; 9 bases are shared with TRBD1. V was clipped by 4 bases and J by 5 bases; unmatched bases: 9. Germline V gene sequence: CDR1 SGHNT, CDR2 YYREEE (reference sequence). The CDR3 has 15 amino acids. For the CDR3, the DNA is TGTGCCAGCAGCACCTCGGGGACAGGGAGGTATGGCTACACCTTC. Translating gives CASSTSGTGRYGYTF.

The genes are TRBV24-1 and TRBJ1-4; possible D gene TRBD1, 5 bases. CDR1 KGHDR and CDR2 SFDVKD come from the germline V gene. The CDR3 contains 14 residues. The V gene lost 4 bases and the J gene lost 7 bases, with 12 bases spanning the gap. The CDR3 is CATSEAGGGEKLFF. CDR3 in DNA: TGTGCCACCAGTGAAGCGGGGGGAGGTGAAAAACTGTTTTTT.

Notes on this clonotype: Its ends do not fully match the called genes, so a read error is possible. Written as DNA, the CDR3 is TGTGTCAGTAGTATACGAGGACCGAATAGTGAAAAACTGTTTTTT. Translating gives CVSSIRGPNSEKLFF. This chain connects TRBV19 to TRBJ1-4, with D hard to call. The CDR3 contains 15 residues. Looked up from germline, CDR1 is LNHDA and CDR2 is SQIVND (reference sequence).

V is TRBV19 and J is TRBJ2-7; TRBD2 matches 8 bases. V shed 4 bases and J 0 bases; nucleotides not matched to a gene: 5. The germline gives CDR1 LNHDA, CDR2 SQIVND (reference sequence). The CDR3 spans 15 residues. CDR3 in amino acids: CASSKLAESSYEQYF. Written as DNA, the CDR3 is TGTGCCAGTAGTAAACTAGCGGAAAGCTCCTACGAGCAGTACTTC.

This clonotype was seen repeatedly, ten times or more. V is TRBV6-1 and J is TRBJ1-5, with D uncertain. Germline CDR1 reads MNHNS; CDR2 reads SASEGT. The CDR3 length is 15 residues. Trimming took 5 bases from V and 3 from J, leaving 14 bases between them. The CDR3 region is CASSPEGGLNQPQHF. In DNA, the CDR3 is TGTGCCAGCAGTCCGGAGGGTGGTCTCAATCAGCCCCAGCATTTT.

The table lists this clonotype with a count of one. The CDR3 ends on some other residue instead of the conserved phenylalanine or tryptophan, so this is likely a read error. This chain connects TRBV18 to TRBJ1-3, with TRBD1 matching over 8 bases. The CDR3 runs 16 residues. V lost 4 bases to trimming and J lost 0 bases; unmatched junction nucleotides: 5. Germline V lookup: CDR1 KGHSH, CDR2 LQKENI. The CDR3 coding sequence is TGTGCCAGCTCACGACAGGGGCTCAACTCTGGAAACACCATATATTCT. It encodes CASSRQGLNSGNTIYS.

The sample holds many counts of this clonotype. This chain uses TRBV5-1 with TRBJ1-2; no clear D. V lost 4 bases to trimming and J lost 2 bases, with 15 bases between them. There are 15 residues in the CDR3. Per germline, CDR1 SGHRS and CDR2 YFSETQ. CDR3 in amino acids: CASSRSQEENYGYTF. CDR3 coding DNA: TGCGCCAGCAGCAGAAGTCAAGAGGAGAACTATGGCTACACCTTC.

Concerning this clonotype itself: Given a much more abundant clone one base away, this may be a read error. V gene TRBV30 combines with J gene TRBJ2-7; D tentatively fits TRBD1 or TRBD2 (5 bases each). The CDR3 covers 15 residues. Trimming removed 0 bases at V and 7 bases at J, with 19 bases between. Per germline, CDR1 GTSNPN and CDR2 SVGIG (reference sequence). CDR3: CAWSVRGLNSGEQYF. The CDR3 coding sequence is TGTGCCTGGAGTGTAAGGGGCCTAAACTCGGGGGAGCAGTACTTC.

This clonotype occurred many times. This chain connects TRBV3-1 to TRBJ2-7; no clear D. The germline V and J ends were trimmed by 1 base and 3 bases, with 4 bases remaining between them. Looked up from germline, CDR1 is LGHDT and CDR2 is YNNKEL (reference sequence). The CDR3 has 12 amino acids. CDR3 loop: CASSQVGYEQYF. As DNA, the CDR3 is TGTGCCAGCAGCCAAGTTGGCTACGAGCAGTACTTC.

This clonotype has a single count. The V and J genes are TRBV20-1 and TRBJ2-1, with D possibly TRBD2 on 5 matching bases. The ends were cut back, 1 base at V and 3 bases at J, with 13 bases in the middle. CDR1 DFQATT and CDR2 SNEGSKA come from the germline V gene (reference sequence). This CDR3 is built from 15 residues. CDR3 sequence: CSARGGSAVYNEQFF. The CDR3 coding sequence is TGCAGTGCTAGAGGAGGGTCGGCGGTCTACAATGAGCAGTTCTTC.

This clonotype was seen at least ten times. The V call is TRBV6-1, the J call TRBJ1-1, with D perhaps matching TRBD1 (5 bases). CDR1 and CDR2 (germline): MNHNS, SASEGT. This CDR3 contains 13 residues. V was clipped by 8 bases and J by 6 bases, with 16 bases between them. CDR3 protein: CASGTIHLPEAFF. The CDR3 coding sequence is TGTGCCAGCGGGACCATCCACCTACCTGAAGCTTTCTTT.

There are many counts of this clonotype. This chain uses TRBV20-1 with TRBJ2-7, with D maybe TRBD1 (6 bases). The CDR3 loop spans 13 amino acids. The germline V gene encodes CDR1 DFQATT and CDR2 SNEGSKA (reference sequence). Trimming stripped 1 base from V and 4 bases from J, with 11 bases between. The CDR3 DNA is TGCAGTGCTAGAGCCGGGACACAATACGAGCAGTACTTC. It yields the protein CSARAGTQYEQYF.

This clonotype has just a few counts. The chain carries TRBV5-6 and TRBJ1-1; the D is unclear. Germline loops: CDR1 SGHDT, CDR2 YYEEEE. Trimming took off 5 bases at V and 0 bases at J, with 14 bases between the two ends. This CDR3 spans 15 amino acids. The CDR3: CASSTLGSLNTEAFF. In DNA, the CDR3 is TGTGCCAGCAGTACCTTAGGGTCCCTGAACACTGAAGCTTTCTTT.

The chain couples TRBV6-1 to TRBJ2-3; no definite D call. Germline-derived CDR1 and CDR2 are MNHNS and SASEGT. This CDR3 is 13 amino acids long. Trimming took off 2 bases at V and 3 bases at J, with 6 bases between the two ends. In DNA form, the CDR3 reads TGTGCCAGCAGTGAAACGTGGACAGATACGCAGTATTTT. It specifies CASSETWTDTQYF.